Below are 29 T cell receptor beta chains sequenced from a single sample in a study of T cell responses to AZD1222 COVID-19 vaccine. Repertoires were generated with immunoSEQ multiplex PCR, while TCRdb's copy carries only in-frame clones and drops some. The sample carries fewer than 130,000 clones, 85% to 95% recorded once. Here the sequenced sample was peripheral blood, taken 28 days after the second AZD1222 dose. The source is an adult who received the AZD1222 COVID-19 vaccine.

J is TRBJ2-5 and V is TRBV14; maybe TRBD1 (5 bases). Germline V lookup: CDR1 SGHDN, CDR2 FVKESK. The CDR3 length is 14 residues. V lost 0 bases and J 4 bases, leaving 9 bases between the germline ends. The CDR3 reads CASSQDERGETQYF. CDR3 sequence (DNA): TGTGCCAGCAGCCAAGATGAAAGGGGAGAGACCCAGTACTTC.

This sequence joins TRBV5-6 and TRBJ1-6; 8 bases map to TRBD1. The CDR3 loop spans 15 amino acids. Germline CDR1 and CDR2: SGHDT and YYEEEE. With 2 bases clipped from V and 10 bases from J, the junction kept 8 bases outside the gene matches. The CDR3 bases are TGTGCCAGCAGCTTCCTAGGACAGGGTGAATCACCCCTCCACTTT. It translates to CASSFLGQGESPLHF.

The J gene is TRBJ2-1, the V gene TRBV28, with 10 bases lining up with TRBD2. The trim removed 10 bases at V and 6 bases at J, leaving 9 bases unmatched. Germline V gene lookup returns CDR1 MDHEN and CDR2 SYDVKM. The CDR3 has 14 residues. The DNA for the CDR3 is TGTGCCACCCGAAGCGGGAGGGGATTCAATGAGCAGTTCTTC. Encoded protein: CATRSGRGFNEQFF.

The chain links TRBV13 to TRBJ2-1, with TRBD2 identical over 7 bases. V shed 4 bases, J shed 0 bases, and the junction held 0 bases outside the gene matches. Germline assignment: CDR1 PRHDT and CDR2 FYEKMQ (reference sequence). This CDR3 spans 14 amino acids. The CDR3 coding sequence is TGTGCCAGCAGCTCGGGAGGCTCCTACAATGAGCAGTTCTTC. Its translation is CASSSGGSYNEQFF.

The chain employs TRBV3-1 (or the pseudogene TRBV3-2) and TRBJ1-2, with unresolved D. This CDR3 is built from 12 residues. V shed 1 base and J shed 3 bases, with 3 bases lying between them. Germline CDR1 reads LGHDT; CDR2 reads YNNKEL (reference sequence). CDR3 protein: CASSQGDYGYTF. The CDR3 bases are TGTGCCAGCAGCCAAGGGGACTATGGCTACACCTTC.

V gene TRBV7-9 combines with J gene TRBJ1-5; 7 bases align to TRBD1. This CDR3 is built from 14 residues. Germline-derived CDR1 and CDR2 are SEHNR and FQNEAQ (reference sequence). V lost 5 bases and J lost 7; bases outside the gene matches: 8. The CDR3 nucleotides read TGTGCCAGCAGCCACGGACAGGATTGGCAGCCCCAGCATTTT. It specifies CASSHGQDWQPQHF.

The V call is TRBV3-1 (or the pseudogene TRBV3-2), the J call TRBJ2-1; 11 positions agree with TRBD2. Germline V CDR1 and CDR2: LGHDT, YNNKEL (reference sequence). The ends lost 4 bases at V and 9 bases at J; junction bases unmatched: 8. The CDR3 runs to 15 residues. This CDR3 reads CASSPLAGGRGEQFF. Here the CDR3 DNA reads TGTGCCAGCAGCCCTCTAGCGGGAGGTAGGGGTGAGCAGTTCTTC.

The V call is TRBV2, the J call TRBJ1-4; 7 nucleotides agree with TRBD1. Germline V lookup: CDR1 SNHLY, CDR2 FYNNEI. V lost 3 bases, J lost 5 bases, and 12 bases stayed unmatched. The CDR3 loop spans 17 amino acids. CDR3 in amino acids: CASSEFYPGQPNEKLFF. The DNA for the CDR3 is TGTGCCAGCAGTGAGTTCTATCCGGGACAGCCAAATGAAAAACTGTTTTTT.

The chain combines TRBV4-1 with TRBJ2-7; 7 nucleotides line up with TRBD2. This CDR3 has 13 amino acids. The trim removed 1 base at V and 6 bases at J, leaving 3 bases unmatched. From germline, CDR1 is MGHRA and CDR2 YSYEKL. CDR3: CASSQAGGFEQYF. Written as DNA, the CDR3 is TGCGCCAGCAGCCAAGCGGGAGGATTCGAGCAGTACTTC.

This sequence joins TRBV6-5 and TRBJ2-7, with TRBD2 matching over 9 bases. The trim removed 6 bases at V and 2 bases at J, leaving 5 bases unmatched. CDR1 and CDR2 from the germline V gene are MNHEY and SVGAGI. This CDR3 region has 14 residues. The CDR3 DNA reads TGTGCCAGCAGACGACTAGCGGCCCCCTACGAGCAGTACTTC. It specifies CASRRLAAPYEQYF.

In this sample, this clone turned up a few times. The CDR3 DNA sequence: TGCGCCAGCAGAAAATCCGGGGGGATGAACACTGAAGCTTTCTTT. It is translated as CASRKSGGMNTEAFF. This chain links TRBV5-1 with TRBJ1-1; TRBD1 might be the D (5 bases). Germline V lookup: CDR1 SGHRS, CDR2 YFSETQ. Trimming pared 5 bases from V and 0 bases from J, leaving 14 bases between. The CDR3 contains 15 residues. The variable domain in full, completed from reference TRBV5-1 and TRBJ1-1, reads KAGVTQTPRYLIKTRGQQVTLSCSPISGHRSVSWYQQTPGQGLQFLFEYFSETQRNKGNFPGRFSGRQFSNSRSEMNVSTLELGDSALYLCASRKSGGMNTEAFFGQGTRLTVV.

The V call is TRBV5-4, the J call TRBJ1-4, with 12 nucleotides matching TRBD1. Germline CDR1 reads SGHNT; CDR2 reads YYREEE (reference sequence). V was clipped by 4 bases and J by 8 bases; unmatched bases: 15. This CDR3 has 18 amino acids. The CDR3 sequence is CASSRNRDRGRNAEKLFF. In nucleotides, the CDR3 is TGTGCCAGCAGCCGGAACCGGGACAGGGGGCGCAACGCCGAAAAACTGTTTTTT.

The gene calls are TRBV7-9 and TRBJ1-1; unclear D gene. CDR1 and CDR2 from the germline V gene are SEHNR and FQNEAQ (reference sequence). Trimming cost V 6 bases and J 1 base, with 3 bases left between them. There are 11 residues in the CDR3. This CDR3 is CASRRNTEAFF. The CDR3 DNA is TGTGCCAGCAGGAGGAACACTGAAGCTTTCTTT.

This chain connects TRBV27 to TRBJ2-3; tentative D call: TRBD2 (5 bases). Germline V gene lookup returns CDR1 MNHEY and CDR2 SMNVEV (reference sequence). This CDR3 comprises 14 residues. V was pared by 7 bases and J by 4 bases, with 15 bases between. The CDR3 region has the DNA TGTGCCAGCACCCAACTAGGTGGTTCAGATACGCAGTATTTT. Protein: CASTQLGGSDTQYF.

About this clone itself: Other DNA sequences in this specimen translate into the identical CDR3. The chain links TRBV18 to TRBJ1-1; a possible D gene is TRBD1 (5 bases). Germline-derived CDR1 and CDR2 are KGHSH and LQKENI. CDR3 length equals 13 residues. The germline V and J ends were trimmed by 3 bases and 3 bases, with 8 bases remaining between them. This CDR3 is CASSPRGDTEAFF. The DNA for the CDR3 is TGTGCCAGCTCACCTAGGGGCGACACTGAAGCTTTCTTT.

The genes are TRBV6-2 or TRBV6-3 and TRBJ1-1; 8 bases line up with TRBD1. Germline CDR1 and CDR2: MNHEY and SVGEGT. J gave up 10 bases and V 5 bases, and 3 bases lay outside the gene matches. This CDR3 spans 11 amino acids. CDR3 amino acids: CASSQQGGAFF. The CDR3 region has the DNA TGTGCCAGCAGTCAACAGGGGGGAGCTTTCTTT.

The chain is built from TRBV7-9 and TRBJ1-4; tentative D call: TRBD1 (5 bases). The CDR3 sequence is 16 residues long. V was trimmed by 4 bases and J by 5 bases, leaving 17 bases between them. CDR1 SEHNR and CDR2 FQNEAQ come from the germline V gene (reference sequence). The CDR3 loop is CASSSATEVENEKLFF. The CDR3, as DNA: TGTGCCAGCAGCTCCGCGACAGAGGTTGAAAATGAAAAACTGTTTTTT.

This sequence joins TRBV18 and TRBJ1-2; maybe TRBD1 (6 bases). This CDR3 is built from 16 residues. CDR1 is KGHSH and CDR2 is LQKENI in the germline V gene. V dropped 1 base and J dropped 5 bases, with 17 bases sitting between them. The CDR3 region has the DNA TGTGCCAGCTCACCACAGGGGGTGAGGGCAGGATATGGCTACACCTTC. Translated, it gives CASSPQGVRAGYGYTF.

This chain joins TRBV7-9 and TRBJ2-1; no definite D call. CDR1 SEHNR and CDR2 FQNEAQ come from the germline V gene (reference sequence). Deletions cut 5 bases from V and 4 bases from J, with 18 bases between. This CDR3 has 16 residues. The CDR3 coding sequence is TGTGCCAGCAGCGTCGGCCGTCCCCCAGCGTACAATGAGCAGTTCTTC. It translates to CASSVGRPPAYNEQFF.

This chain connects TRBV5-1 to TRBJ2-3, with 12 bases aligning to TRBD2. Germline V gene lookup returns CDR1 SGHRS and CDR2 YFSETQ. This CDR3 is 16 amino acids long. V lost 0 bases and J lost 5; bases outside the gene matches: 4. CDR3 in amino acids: CASSLGTSGMGDTQYF. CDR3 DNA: TGCGCCAGCAGCTTGGGGACTAGCGGGATGGGAGATACGCAGTATTTT.

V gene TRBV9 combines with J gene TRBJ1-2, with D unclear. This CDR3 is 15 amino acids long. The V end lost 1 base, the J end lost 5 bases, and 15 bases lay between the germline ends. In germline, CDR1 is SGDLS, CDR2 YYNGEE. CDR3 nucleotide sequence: TGTGCCAGCAGCGTATTCCCCCCCTTGGGGTATGGCTACACCTTC. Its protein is CASSVFPPLGYGYTF. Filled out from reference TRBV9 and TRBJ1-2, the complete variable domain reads DSGVTQTPKHLITATGQRVTLRCSPRSGDLSVYWYQQSLDQGLQFLIQYYNGEERAKGNILERFSAQQFPDLHSELNLSSLELGDSALYFCASSVFPPLGYGYTFGSGTRLTVV.

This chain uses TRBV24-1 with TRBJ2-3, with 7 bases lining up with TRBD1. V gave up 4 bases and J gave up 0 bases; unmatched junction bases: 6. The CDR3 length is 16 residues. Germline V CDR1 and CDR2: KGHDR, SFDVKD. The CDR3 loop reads CATSETGTVSTDTQYF. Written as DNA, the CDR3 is TGTGCCACCAGTGAGACCGGGACAGTGAGCACAGATACGCAGTATTTT.

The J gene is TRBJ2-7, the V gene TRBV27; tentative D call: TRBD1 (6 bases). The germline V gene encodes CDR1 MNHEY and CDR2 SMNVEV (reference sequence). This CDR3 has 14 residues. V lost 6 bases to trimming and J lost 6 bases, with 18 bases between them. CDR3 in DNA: TGTGCCAGCAGAATTGGGGCAGGGGCCGGCGAGCAGTACTTC. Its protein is CASRIGAGAGEQYF.

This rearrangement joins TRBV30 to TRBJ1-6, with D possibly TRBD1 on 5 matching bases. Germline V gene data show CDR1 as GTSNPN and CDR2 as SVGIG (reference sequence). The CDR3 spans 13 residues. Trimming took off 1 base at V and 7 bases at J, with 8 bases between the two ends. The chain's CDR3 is CAWSGQPNSPLHF. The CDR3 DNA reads TGTGCCTGGAGTGGACAGCCCAATTCACCCCTCCACTTT.

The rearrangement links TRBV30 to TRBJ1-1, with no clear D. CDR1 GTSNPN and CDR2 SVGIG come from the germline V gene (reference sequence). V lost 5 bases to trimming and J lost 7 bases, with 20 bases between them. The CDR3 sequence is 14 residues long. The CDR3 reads CAWVTYGDYYEAFF. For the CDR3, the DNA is TGTGCCTGGGTGACGTATGGCGACTATTATGAAGCTTTCTTT.

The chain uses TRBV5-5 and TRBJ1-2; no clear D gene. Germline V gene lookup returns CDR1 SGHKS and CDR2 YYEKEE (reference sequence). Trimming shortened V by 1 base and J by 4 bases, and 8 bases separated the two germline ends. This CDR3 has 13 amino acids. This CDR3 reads CASSLSGPYGYTF. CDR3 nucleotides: TGTGCCAGCAGCTTGTCCGGCCCCTATGGCTACACCTTC.

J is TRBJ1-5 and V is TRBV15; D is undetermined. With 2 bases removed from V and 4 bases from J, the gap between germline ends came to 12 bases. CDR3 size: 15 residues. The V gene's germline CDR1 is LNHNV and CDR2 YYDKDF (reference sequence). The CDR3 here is CATSRPLWENQPQHF. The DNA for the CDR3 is TGTGCCACCAGCAGACCCTTATGGGAGAATCAGCCCCAGCATTTT.

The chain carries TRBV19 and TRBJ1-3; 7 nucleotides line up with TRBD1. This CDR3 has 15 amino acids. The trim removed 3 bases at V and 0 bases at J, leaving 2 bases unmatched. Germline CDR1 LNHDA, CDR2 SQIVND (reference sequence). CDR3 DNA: TGTGCCAGTAGTATGGGACAGCTCTCTGGAAACACCATATATTTT. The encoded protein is CASSMGQLSGNTIYF.

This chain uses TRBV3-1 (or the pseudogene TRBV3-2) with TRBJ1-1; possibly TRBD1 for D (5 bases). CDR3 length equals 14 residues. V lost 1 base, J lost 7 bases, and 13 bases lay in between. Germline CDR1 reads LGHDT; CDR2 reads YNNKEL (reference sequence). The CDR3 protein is CASSQVRFTGEAFF. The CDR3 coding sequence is TGTGCCAGCAGCCAAGTGAGGTTTACAGGTGAAGCTTTCTTT.